These 8 T cell receptor beta chains came from one sample sequenced in a study of identical twins. TCRdb ran MiXCR on the 5' RACE reads and lists one entry per CDR3 protein. The table lists nearly 900,000 distinct CDR3 sequences, 9% to 15% of them singletons. Separately, the same data were catalogued under a study of yellow fever vaccine responses in identical twins.

Sequencing was done on a sample of PBMCs. These receptor sequences come from a young woman in good health.

This clonotype was counted only a few times. V usage is TRBV27 and J usage is TRBJ1-1, with 7 bases fitting TRBD1. Germline V lookup: CDR1 MNHEY, CDR2 SMNVEV (reference sequence). This CDR3 region has 15 residues. J was trimmed by 0 bases and V by 6 bases; bases with no gene match: 7. The CDR3 DNA reads TGTGCCAGCAGAATGAACAGGGGTGTGAACACTGAAGCTTTCTTT. It translates to CASRMNRGVNTEAFF.

J is TRBJ2-7 and V is TRBV6-1; D is uncertain. V dropped 5 bases and J dropped 1 base, with 15 bases sitting between them. The length of the CDR3 is 15 residues. Germline V CDR1 and CDR2: MNHNS, SASEGT. CDR3 residues: CASSTSLSKSYEQYF. The CDR3 DNA reads TGTGCCAGCAGTACCTCACTTAGCAAGTCCTACGAGCAGTACTTC.

This clonotype was seen repeatedly, ten times or more. V usage is TRBV5-1 and J usage is TRBJ2-4, with 8 bases aligning to TRBD2. J lost 6 bases, V lost 7 bases, and 6 bases had no gene match. CDR3 length: 13 amino acids. From germline, CDR1 is SGHRS and CDR2 YFSETQ. The CDR3 protein is CASREGVGNIQYF. The CDR3 bases are TGCGCCAGCCGGGAGGGAGTTGGAAACATTCAGTACTTC.

The CDR3 reads CASSETGQGREKLFF. The CDR3 DNA reads TGTGCCAGCAGTGAAACTGGACAGGGTCGTGAAAAACTGTTTTTT. This sequence joins TRBV6-1 and TRBJ1-4, with 8 nucleotides matching TRBD1. In germline, CDR1 is MNHNS, CDR2 SASEGT. CDR3 length: 15 residues. With 2 bases clipped from V and 7 bases from J, the junction kept 6 bases outside the gene matches.

A word on this clonotype: This sequence may be a read error, since a much larger clone differs from it by one base. V gene TRBV7-8 combines with J gene TRBJ1-6; possible D gene TRBD1, 5 bases. This CDR3 region has 15 residues. Per the germline V gene, CDR1 is SGHVS and CDR2 is FQNEAQ. The CDR3 DNA sequence: TGTGCCAGCACCTTAAGCGTAGGGGTCAATTCACCCCTCCACTTT. This sequence encodes CASTLSVGVNSPLHF. Complete variable domain (other parts from reference TRBV7-8 and TRBJ1-6): GAGVSQSPRYKVAKRGQDVALRCDPISGHVSLFWYQQALGQGPEFLTYFQNEAQLDKSGLPSDRFFAERPEGSVSTLKIQRTQQEDSAVYLCASTLSVGVNSPLHFGNGTRLTVT.

This clonotype showed up many times. The chain is built from TRBV16 and TRBJ1-1; D gene ambiguous. This CDR3 has 12 amino acids. V was pared by 3 bases and J by 3 bases, with 5 bases between. Germline V gives CDR1 KGHSY, CDR2 FQNENV. CDR3 protein: CASSQQYTEAFF. In DNA form, the CDR3 reads TGTGCCAGCAGCCAGCAGTACACTGAAGCTTTCTTT.

This clonotype has a handful of counts. A single base separates this from a much larger clone, so it may be a read error. CDR3 protein: CASRPGQGAYEQYF. The CDR3 DNA follows: TGTGCCAGCAGACCGGGACAGGGGGCCTACGAGCAGTACTTC. The chain combines TRBV5-5 with TRBJ2-7; 11 nucleotides agree with TRBD1. The junction had 3 bases not matched to a gene; V was cut back by 5 bases and J by 2 bases. CDR1 and CDR2 (germline): SGHKS, YYEKEE (reference sequence). There are 14 residues in the CDR3.

The V gene is TRBV20-1, the J gene TRBJ2-2; 7 bases align to TRBD1. Per the germline V gene, CDR1 is DFQATT and CDR2 is SNEGSKA (reference sequence). This CDR3 is built from 14 residues. With 5 bases clipped from V and 3 bases from J, the junction kept 6 bases outside the gene matches. The CDR3 spells CSAPRQGDTGELFF. As DNA, the CDR3 is TGCAGTGCTCCTCGGCAGGGGGACACCGGGGAGCTGTTTTTT.